The 27 T cell receptor beta chains given below trace back to one sample, sequenced in a study of immune heterogeneity within non-small cell lung tumors. A multiplex PCR containing 32 V primers and 13 J primers was used to amplify TCR beta CDR3. TCRdb recomputed calls from the multiplex PCR reads with MiXCR, one row per CDR3 protein. The sample consists of around 6,200 distinct CDR3 sequences, about 20% of them appearing once. Template came from bulk tumor genomic DNA, at approximately 620 ng per sample. Widely spaced biopsies, several per primary tumor, were obtained at surgery. Untreated, newly diagnosed non-small cell lung cancer patients underwent curative surgery. The sequenced sample was lung tumor tissue. The receptors come from an older man with non-small cell lung cancer.

The chain carries TRBV7-6 and TRBJ2-1; TRBD1 or TRBD2 may be the D gene (5 bases each). Trimming took 5 bases from V and 10 from J, leaving 18 bases between them. The CDR3 loop spans 14 amino acids. Per germline, CDR1 SGHVS and CDR2 FNYEAQ. The DNA for the CDR3 is TGTGCCAGCAGCACTTTAGGGGTAACGGGGGAGCAGTTCTTC. This translates into CASSTLGVTGEQFF.

The rearrangement links TRBV28 to TRBJ1-5; D not certain. Trimming left V 5 bases short and J 0 bases short, with 8 bases between. The CDR3 is made up of 14 amino acids. Germline V gene lookup returns CDR1 MDHEN and CDR2 SYDVKM. CDR3 region: CASSPQVSNQPQHF. CDR3 nucleotide sequence: TGTGCCAGCAGTCCCCAAGTTAGCAATCAGCCCCAGCATTTT.

By share, this clonotype ranks as large. V is TRBV20-1 and J is TRBJ1-2; 12 positions agree with TRBD1. CDR1 and CDR2 from the germline V gene are DFQATT and SNEGSKA (reference sequence). V was clipped by 6 bases and J by 7 bases; unmatched bases: 9. The CDR3 contains 14 residues. The CDR3 loop is CSAGGGTGGSGYTF. CDR3 DNA: TGCAGTGCCGGGGGGGGGACAGGGGGCTCTGGCTACACCTTC.

This clonotype ranks as medium-sized. The chain carries TRBV20-1 and TRBJ1-1; perhaps TRBD1 as D (6 bases). The CDR3 loop spans 10 amino acids. Trimming removed 6 bases at V and 10 bases at J, with 12 bases between. The germline CDR1 and CDR2 sequences are DFQATT and SNEGSKA (reference sequence). As DNA, the CDR3 is TGCAGTGCAGGGGGAGGGTTAGCTTTCTTT. It is translated as CSAGGGLAFF.

About this clonotype itself: This may be a read error: a much more frequent sequence differs by one nucleotide. V gene TRBV7-8 combines with J gene TRBJ2-7; D remains unclear. Looked up from germline, CDR1 is SGHVS and CDR2 is FQNEAQ. This CDR3 is 13 amino acids long. Trimming removed 9 bases at V and 6 bases at J, with 18 bases between. CDR3 DNA sequence: TGTGCCAGTCTAGTGGGATTTCCCTCCGAGCAGTACTTC. The encoded protein is CASLVGFPSEQYF.

This clonotype ranks as medium-sized. At one boundary the junction diverges from the germline segment, which might be a read error. V gene TRBV7-7 combines with J gene TRBJ2-2; perhaps TRBD1 as D (5 bases). Germline V gives CDR1 SSHAT, CDR2 FNYEAQ (reference sequence). CDR3 size: 14 residues. The CDR3 region is CASSPTANTGELFF. In DNA, the CDR3 is TGTGCTAGCAGCCCGACAGCGAACACCGGGGAGCTGTTTTTT.

This clonotype appeared a few times. The chain is built from TRBV12-3 or TRBV12-4 and TRBJ2-1; D may be TRBD1 (6 bases). The V end was cut by 8 bases, the J end by 0 bases, with 8 bases between. The CDR3 length is 13 residues. The CDR3 DNA sequence: TGTGCCAGCGGGGGCATCTCCTACAATGAGCAGTTCTTC. Its protein product is CASGGISYNEQFF.

This clonotype was seen a few times. This chain joins TRBV4-2 and TRBJ1-4; the D is unclear. The CDR3 loop spans 14 amino acids. Trimming left V 0 bases short and J 4 bases short, with 6 bases between. Looked up from germline, CDR1 is LGHNA and CDR2 is YNFKEQ. The CDR3 nucleotides are TGTGCCAGCAGCCAAGATGGCCTTAATGAAAAACTGTTTTTT. Its protein product is CASSQDGLNEKLFF.

This clonotype appeared many times. This sequence joins TRBV5-1 and TRBJ2-3; a weak D match, TRBD2 (6 bases). The CDR3 covers 16 residues. CDR1 is SGHRS, CDR2 YFSETQ, per germline. The V end lost 2 bases, the J end lost 4 bases, and 17 bases lay between the germline ends. The CDR3 spells CASSFMSSGLSDTQYF. The CDR3 DNA follows: TGCGCCAGCAGCTTTATGAGTAGCGGTCTTTCAGATACGCAGTATTTT.

This clonotype was seen ten or more times. The chain carries TRBV7-3 and TRBJ2-3; unclear D gene. The CDR3 consists of 13 residues. Germline CDR1 and CDR2: SGHTA and FQGTGA. With 1 base removed from V and 5 bases from J, the gap between germline ends came to 7 bases. The CDR3 nucleotides read TGTGCCAGCAGCTTAATATCACAAGATACGCAGTATTTT. It codes for CASSLISQDTQYF.

Many counts were recorded for this clonotype. J is TRBJ2-2 and V is TRBV19; TRBD2 agrees at 10 bases. The V gene end was trimmed by 3 bases and the J gene end by 2 bases; junction bases not matched to a gene: 6. The CDR3 spans 17 residues. The V gene's germline CDR1 is LNHDA and CDR2 SQIVND (reference sequence). The CDR3 coding sequence is TGTGCCAGTAGTATCGTTCTAGCGGGAGCTAACACCGGGGAGCTGTTTTTT. Translating gives CASSIVLAGANTGELFF.

There are many counts of this clonotype. The chain combines TRBV12-3 or TRBV12-4 with TRBJ2-4; TRBD1 might be the D (5 bases). Trimming pared 1 base from V and 15 bases from J, leaving 13 bases between. The CDR3 has 12 amino acids. The CDR3 DNA is TGTGCCAGCAGTTTAGTTGGGGCGAGGAGGTACTTC. Protein product: CASSLVGARRYF.

In this sample, this clonotype is medium-sized (0.01 to 0.1%). This chain uses TRBV6-1 with TRBJ2-7; 12 nucleotides match TRBD2. Losses at the gene ends were 6 bases for V and 4 bases for J; bases not matched to a gene: 7. The CDR3 spans 15 residues. The germline V gene has CDR1 MNHNS and CDR2 SASEGT. CDR3 region: CASSYLTSGGYEQYF. CDR3 in DNA: TGTGCCAGCAGCTACCTAACTAGCGGGGGGTACGAGCAGTACTTC.

Points on this clonotype: A single base separates this from a much larger clone, so it may be a read error. The rearrangement uses TRBV19 and TRBJ1-1; D gene ambiguous. Germline assignment: CDR1 LNHDA and CDR2 SQIVND (reference sequence). The CDR3 loop spans 14 amino acids. The CDR3 spells CVSSNHGDKSEAFF. The CDR3 DNA reads as TGTGTCAGTAGCAACCATGGGGATAAATCTGAAGCTTTCTTT. Drawing the rest from reference TRBV19 and TRBJ1-1, the complete variable domain is DGGITQSPKYLFRKEGQNVTLSCEQNLNHDAMYWYRQDPGQGLRLIYYSQIVNDFQKGDIAEGYSVSREKKESFPLTVTSAQKNPTAFYLCVSSNHGDKSEAFFGQGTRLTVV.

By frequency in the sample, this clonotype is medium-sized. The chain recombines TRBV30 with TRBJ1-3; D might be TRBD1 (6 bases). Germline CDR1 reads GTSNPN; CDR2 reads SVGIG (reference sequence). The CDR3 totals 14 residues. Trimming removed 0 bases at V and 4 bases at J, with 10 bases between. The CDR3 reads CAWSVGGSGNTIYF. The CDR3 coding sequence is TGTGCCTGGAGTGTAGGGGGTTCGGGAAACACCATATATTTT.

V is TRBV5-5 and J is TRBJ2-5; D gene ambiguous. V lost 1 base to trimming and J lost 1 base, with 5 bases between them. Germline V gene data show CDR1 as SGHKS and CDR2 as YYEKEE (reference sequence). The CDR3 runs 13 residues. The CDR3 DNA follows: TGTGCCAGCAGCTTGCCAGGCCAAGAGACCCAGTACTTC. This codes for CASSLPGQETQYF. Combining the CDR3 with reference TRBV5-5 and TRBJ2-5 gives the whole variable domain DAGVTQSPTHLIKTRGQQVTLRCSPISGHKSVSWYQQVLGQGPQFIFQYYEKEERGRGNFPDRFSARQFPNYSSELNVNALLLGDSALYLCASSLPGQETQYFGPGTRLLVL.

This clonotype was recorded a few times. The rearrangement links TRBV27 to TRBJ1-1; TRBD1 agrees at 7 bases. Germline CDR1 and CDR2: MNHEY and SMNVEV (reference sequence). The CDR3 spans 13 residues. Trimming cost V 10 bases and J 0 bases; bases outside gene matches: 5. DNA for the CDR3: TGTGCCACCTCGGACAGGATGAACACTGAAGCTTTCTTT. This codes for CATSDRMNTEAFF.

This clonotype has a count of ten or more. The rearrangement joins TRBV7-9 to TRBJ1-2; D ambiguous. The germline V gene has CDR1 SEHNR and CDR2 FQNEAQ (reference sequence). This CDR3 has 14 amino acids. The V and J ends lost 5 bases and 8 bases respectively, with 18 bases between them. Written as DNA, the CDR3 is TGTGCCAGCAGCCACGGGCGGGGTCCTATGGGCTACACCTTC. Its protein product is CASSHGRGPMGYTF.

The V gene is TRBV9, the J gene TRBJ1-6; no definite D call. V was shortened by 0 bases and J by 7 bases, with 14 bases between the two germline ends. This CDR3 spans 16 amino acids. The germline gives CDR1 SGDLS, CDR2 YYNGEE. This chain's CDR3 is CASSVDRLPSNSPLHF. CDR3 nucleotides: TGTGCCAGCAGCGTAGATCGACTTCCTTCCAATTCACCCCTCCACTTT.

In its sample, this clonotype is medium-sized. The chain joins TRBV15 to TRBJ1-2; D ambiguous. Trimming cost V 1 base and J 4 bases, with 13 bases left between them. The CDR3 is 15 amino acids. The germline V gene has CDR1 LNHNV and CDR2 YYDKDF (reference sequence). The DNA of the CDR3 is TGTGCCACCAGCAGAGGTGGCCGGGATGGCTATGGCTACACCTTC. The encoded protein is CATSRGGRDGYGYTF.

This clonotype is judged medium-sized. The chain carries TRBV20-1 and TRBJ2-7; 11 bases are shared with TRBD1. V gave up 3 bases and J gave up 4 bases; unmatched junction bases: 5. This CDR3 is 14 amino acids long. Germline V gives CDR1 DFQATT, CDR2 SNEGSKA (reference sequence). The CDR3: CSARGQGEWYEQYF. The DNA of the CDR3 is TGCAGTGCTAGGGGACAGGGGGAGTGGTACGAGCAGTACTTC.

By frequency in the sample, this clonotype is medium-sized (0.01 to 0.1%). The rearrangement uses TRBV20-1 and TRBJ2-7; 8 bases match TRBD2. Germline values: CDR1 DFQATT, CDR2 SNEGSKA (reference sequence). The V and J ends lost 2 bases and 4 bases, in that order; junction bases with no gene match: 7. This CDR3 spans 14 amino acids. The CDR3 region is CSARRGGKRYEQYF. The CDR3 nucleotides read TGCAGTGCTAGACGGGGGGGGAAAAGGTACGAGCAGTACTTC.

This clonotype is categorized as medium-sized. The rearrangement joins TRBV18 to TRBJ1-2; TRBD1 might be the D (5 bases). V was pared by 6 bases and J by 4 bases, with 18 bases between. The CDR3 has 15 amino acids. Germline V gene lookup returns CDR1 KGHSH and CDR2 LQKENI. The CDR3: CASSPGTEVFYGYTF. In DNA form, the CDR3 reads TGTGCCAGCTCGCCCGGGACGGAAGTTTTCTATGGCTACACCTTC.

About this clonotype: Given a much more abundant clone one base away, this may be a read error. This chain joins TRBV7-9 and TRBJ2-5; 9 bases match TRBD1. The CDR3 sequence is 15 residues long. Germline V lookup: CDR1 SEHNR, CDR2 FQNEAQ (reference sequence). CDR3 sequence (DNA): TGTACCAGCACCCCTTGGACAGGGGTTCCCGAGACCCAGTACTTC. This codes for CTSTPWTGVPETQYF.

As to this clonotype: It is unclear where the CDR3 begins or ends on the DNA, so no DNA is shown, and the CDR3 is as TCRdb lists it. The gene calls are TRBV7-2 and TRBJ1-1; the listed D gene, TRBD1, was not tested against the DNA. A total of 15 residues make up the CDR3, ends included. Germline V lookup: CDR1 SGHTA, CDR2 FQGNSA. This CDR3 reads CASSLPVGSGAEASF.

This clonotype appeared a few times. The chain joins TRBV28 to TRBJ1-3, with no clear D. The CDR3 has 15 residues. Germline loops: CDR1 MDHEN, CDR2 SYDVKM. Trimming stripped 4 bases from V and 0 bases from J, with 10 bases between. The CDR3 DNA sequence: TGTGCCAGCAGTTCCAAGAACAGCTCTGGAAACACCATATATTTT. Translated, it gives CASSSKNSSGNTIYF.

Sample share makes this clonotype medium-sized (0.01 to 0.1%). This chain joins TRBV5-1 and TRBJ1-4; 8 positions agree with TRBD1. J gave up 10 bases and V 3 bases, and 11 bases lay outside the gene matches. Germline V lookup: CDR1 SGHRS, CDR2 YFSETQ. The CDR3 extends over 15 amino acids. In DNA, the CDR3 is TGCGCCAGCAGCTCAGACGGACAGGGTGGGGTAAAACTGTTTTTT. This codes for CASSSDGQGGVKLFF.